This TCR beta chain stems from a study of T cells in Graves' hyperthyroidism and ophthalmopathy. The CDR3 is 17 residues long. Germline CDR1 is MNHEY and CDR2 is SVGEGT. V trimming: 2 bases; J trimming: 5 bases; junction bases outside the gene matches: 12. Amplified TCR beta CDR3 regions came from RNA transcripts. A first-round RT-PCR of the TCR CDR3 used the HTBI primer set. TCRdb re-called the multiplex PCR reads through MiXCR, storing one row per CDR3 protein. The table lists around 350,000 distinct CDR3 sequences, 15% to 20% of them singletons. This clonotype was seen at least ten times. The chain joins TRBV6-2 or TRBV6-3 to TRBJ2-7, with TRBD2 matching over 10 bases. Sequenced input: blood. This clonotype was sampled from a woman under 30 with Graves' hyperthyroidism. The CDR3 loop is CASSYDPGGLARHEQYF. The CDR3 DNA reads as TGTGCCAGCAGTTACGACCCCGGGGGACTAGCGAGGCACGAGCAGTACTTC.